This T cell receptor beta chain was identified in a study of blood T cell repertoires in COVID-19. The overall study: Researchers got acute and convalescent COVID-19 samples from the United States, Italy and Spain. Sample material is recorded as cDNA or gDNA derived from T cells, B-cell-depleted T cells, or PBMCs.

As processed by the authors: The authors estimated nucleated cell counts from reference gene primer amplification. The method was immunoSEQ multiplex PCR; TCRdb's version includes in-frame clones alone and lacks a portion of them. The V and J calls and clone size are taken from that table; D and trimming were inferred from the DNA. The repertoire holds tens of thousands of clones, with 70% to 80% as singletons. The CDR3 sequence is 13 residues long. Germline CDR1 reads MNHNY; CDR2 reads SVGAGI (reference sequence). The V gene lost 6 bases and the J gene lost 8 bases, with 16 bases spanning the gap. The sequencing sample was made of peripheral blood. The chain links TRBV6-6 to TRBJ1-2; TRBD1 is a possible D gene (5 bases). The sequence was obtained from a human donor in a cohort sampled during active COVID-19. The CDR3 loop reads CASSRKGLGGYTF. CDR3 nucleotide sequence: TGTGCCAGCAGCCGGAAGGGGTTAGGGGGCTACACCTTC.